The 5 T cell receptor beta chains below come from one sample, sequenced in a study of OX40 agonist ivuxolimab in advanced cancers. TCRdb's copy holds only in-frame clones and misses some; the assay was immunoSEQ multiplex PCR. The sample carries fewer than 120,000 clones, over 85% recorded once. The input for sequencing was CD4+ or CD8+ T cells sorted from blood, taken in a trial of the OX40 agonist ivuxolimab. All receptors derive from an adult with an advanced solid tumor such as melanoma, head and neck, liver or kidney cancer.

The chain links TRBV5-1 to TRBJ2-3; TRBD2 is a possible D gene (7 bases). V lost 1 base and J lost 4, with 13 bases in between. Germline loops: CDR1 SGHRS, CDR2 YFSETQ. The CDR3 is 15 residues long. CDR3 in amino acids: CASSLSGGLADTQYF. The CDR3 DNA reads TGCGCCAGCAGCTTGTCCGGGGGGCTCGCAGATACGCAGTATTTT.

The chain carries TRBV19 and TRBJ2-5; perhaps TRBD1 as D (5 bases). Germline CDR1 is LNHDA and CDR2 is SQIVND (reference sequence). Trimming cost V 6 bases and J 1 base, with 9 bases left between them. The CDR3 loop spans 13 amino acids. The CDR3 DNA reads TGTGCCAGTAGCGTCGACAGCCAAGAGACCCAGTACTTC. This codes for CASSVDSQETQYF.

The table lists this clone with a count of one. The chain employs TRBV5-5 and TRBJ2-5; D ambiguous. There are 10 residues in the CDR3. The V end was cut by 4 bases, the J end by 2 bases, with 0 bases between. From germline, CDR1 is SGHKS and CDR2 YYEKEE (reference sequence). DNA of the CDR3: TGTGCCAGCAGCCAAGAGACCCAGTACTTC. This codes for CASSQETQYF.

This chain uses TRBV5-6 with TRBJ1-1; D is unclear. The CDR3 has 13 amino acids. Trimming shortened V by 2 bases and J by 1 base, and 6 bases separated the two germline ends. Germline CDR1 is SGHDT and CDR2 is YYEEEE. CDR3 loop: CASSFDRNTEAFF. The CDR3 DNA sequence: TGTGCCAGCAGCTTTGATAGGAACACTGAAGCTTTCTTT.

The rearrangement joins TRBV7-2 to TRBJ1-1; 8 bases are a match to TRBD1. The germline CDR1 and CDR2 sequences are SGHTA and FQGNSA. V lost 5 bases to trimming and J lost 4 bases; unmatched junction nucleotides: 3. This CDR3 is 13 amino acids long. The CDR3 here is CASSQGQVTEAFF. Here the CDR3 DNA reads TGTGCCAGCAGCCAGGGACAGGTCACTGAAGCTTTCTTT.